The 13 T cell receptor beta chains presented below share a single source sample, sequenced in a study of cytomegalovirus exposure and HLA in healthy donors. Measured with immunoSEQ multiplex PCR; TCRdb has only the in-frame clones, and not every one. The data show 200,000 or so clones, 75% to 85% seen once. The sample was PBMCs. These TCRs come from a woman aged 25 to 39 in good health and CMV-seropositive.

The rearrangement uses TRBV27 and TRBJ1-5; 7 bases agree with TRBD1. This CDR3 region has 17 residues. The ends lost 2 bases at V and 3 bases at J; junction bases unmatched: 10. CDR1 and CDR2 from the germline V gene are MNHEY and SMNVEV (reference sequence). This CDR3 is CASSLIPGQDLNQPQHF. CDR3 DNA: TGTGCCAGCAGTTTAATCCCAGGACAGGACCTCAATCAGCCCCAGCATTTT.

The genes are TRBV6-5 and TRBJ2-7; D call uncertain. Looked up from germline, CDR1 is MNHEY and CDR2 is SVGAGI. Trimming removed 4 bases from V and 1 base from J, with 8 bases in between. The CDR3 is 13 amino acids. CDR3 residues: CASSSAISYEQYF. The CDR3 DNA reads as TGTGCCAGCAGTTCAGCGATATCCTACGAGCAGTACTTC.

The chain uses TRBV30 and TRBJ1-1; TRBD1 might be the D (5 bases). The germline gives CDR1 GTSNPN, CDR2 SVGIG (reference sequence). Trimming took off 1 base at V and 1 base at J, with 7 bases between the two ends. The CDR3 consists of 13 residues. The CDR3 DNA reads as TGTGCCTGGAGTGACGGGGGGAACACTGAAGCTTTCTTT. Amino acid sequence: CAWSDGGNTEAFF. Based on the CDR3 plus reference TRBV30 and TRBJ1-1, the full variable domain is SQTIHQWPATLVQPVGSPLSLECTVEGTSNPNLYWYRQAAGRGLQLLFYSVGIGQISSEVPQNLSASRPQDRQFILSSKKLLLSDSGFYLCAWSDGGNTEAFFGQGTRLTVV.

This clone showed up many times. V is TRBV19 and J is TRBJ1-5; 11 positions match TRBD1. CDR3 size: 15 residues. Germline V CDR1 and CDR2: LNHDA, SQIVND (reference sequence). The trim removed 6 bases at V and 5 bases at J, leaving 6 bases unmatched. The CDR3 sequence: CASSGQGATYQPQHF. The DNA of the CDR3 is TGTGCCAGTAGCGGACAGGGGGCGACATATCAGCCCCAGCATTTT.

V usage is TRBV15 and J usage is TRBJ2-1; the match to TRBD2 covers 12 bases. The V and J ends lost 1 base and 6 bases, in that order; junction bases with no gene match: 1. Looked up from germline, CDR1 is LNHNV and CDR2 is YYDKDF (reference sequence). CDR3 length: 15 amino acids. The CDR3 region has the DNA TGTGCCACCAGCAGAGGACTAGCGGGAGCCAATGAGCAGTTCTTC. It codes for CATSRGLAGANEQFF.

This chain links TRBV2 with TRBJ2-3; D is possibly TRBD2 (6 bases). The CDR3 runs 15 residues. CDR1 and CDR2 from the germline V gene are SNHLY and FYNNEI. The V end was cut by 5 bases, the J end by 8 bases, with 20 bases between. The CDR3 sequence is CASSYIADTPSTQYF. The CDR3 DNA sequence: TGTGCCAGCAGTTACATAGCGGATACGCCAAGTACGCAGTATTTT.

This chain links TRBV2 with TRBJ1-5, with TRBD1 matching 7 bases. V dropped 4 bases and J dropped 5; count of bases not matched to a gene: 5. CDR3 size: 14 residues. The germline gives CDR1 SNHLY, CDR2 FYNNEI. The CDR3 loop is CASSVQGNHQPQHF. The CDR3 DNA reads TGTGCCAGCAGTGTACAGGGGAACCATCAGCCCCAGCATTTT.

In its sample, this clone was seen a few times. This rearrangement joins TRBV6-6 to TRBJ1-3; D unclear. Germline V gene lookup returns CDR1 MNHNY and CDR2 SVGAGI (reference sequence). Trimming took 0 bases from V and 0 from J, leaving 9 bases between them. The length of the CDR3 is 16 residues. The CDR3 region has the DNA TGTGCCAGCAGTTACTCGATGGTCGGCTCTGGAAACACCATATATTTT. Translation gives CASSYSMVGSGNTIYF.

V and J are TRBV5-4 and TRBJ2-1; 8 nucleotides match TRBD2. Germline assignment: CDR1 SGHNT and CDR2 YYREEE (reference sequence). J gave up 0 bases and V 4 bases, and 6 bases lay outside the gene matches. CDR3 size: 16 residues. The CDR3 sequence: CASSGPGTSSYNEQFF. The CDR3 nucleotides read TGTGCCAGCAGCGGCCCCGGGACTAGCTCCTACAATGAGCAGTTCTTC.

The J gene is TRBJ2-3, the V gene TRBV4-1; D call uncertain. Trimming took 4 bases from V and 1 from J, leaving 6 bases between them. This CDR3 is 13 amino acids long. Germline V gene sequence: CDR1 MGHRA, CDR2 YSYEKL. The DNA for the CDR3 is TGCGCCAGCAGCCGTAAGCGCACAGATACGCAGTATTTT. This sequence encodes CASSRKRTDTQYF.

This chain uses TRBV5-1 with TRBJ1-2; D is possibly TRBD1 (5 bases). CDR1 is SGHRS and CDR2 is YFSETQ in the germline V gene. The CDR3 covers 16 residues. With 2 bases removed from V and 6 bases from J, the gap between germline ends came to 20 bases. CDR3 DNA: TGCGCCAGCAGCTTTTATGTGGACGGTATAGGGGATGGCTACACCTTC. This encodes CASSFYVDGIGDGYTF. Variable domain in full (rest from reference TRBV5-1 and TRBJ1-2): KAGVTQTPRYLIKTRGQQVTLSCSPISGHRSVSWYQQTPGQGLQFLFEYFSETQRNKGNFPGRFSGRQFSNSRSEMNVSTLELGDSALYLCASSFYVDGIGDGYTFGSGTRLTVV.

This sequence joins TRBV2 and TRBJ1-5; unclear D gene. Germline-derived CDR1 and CDR2 are SNHLY and FYNNEI. This CDR3 comprises 14 residues. Trimming pared 9 bases from V and 0 bases from J, leaving 12 bases between. CDR3 loop: CASSTRYSNQPQHF. CDR3 nucleotide sequence: TGTGCCAGTTCAACCCGGTATAGCAATCAGCCCCAGCATTTT. Based on the CDR3 plus reference TRBV2 and TRBJ1-5, the full variable domain is EPEVTQTPSHQVTQMGQEVILRCVPISNHLYFYWYRQILGQKVEFLVSFYNNEISEKSEIFDDQFSVERPDGSNFTLKIRSTKLEDSAMYFCASSTRYSNQPQHFGDGTRLSIL.

The chain combines TRBV27 with TRBJ1-1; D gene ambiguous. Germline lookup yields CDR1 MNHEY and CDR2 SMNVEV (reference sequence). The CDR3 extends over 13 amino acids. The V end lost 6 bases, the J end lost 1 base, and 9 bases lay between the germline ends. The CDR3 DNA follows: TGTGCCAGCAGACCACGGGAGAACACTGAAGCTTTCTTT. Its protein product is CASRPRENTEAFF.